These 30 T cell receptor beta chains came from one sample sequenced in a study of T cell repertoires in cytomegalovirus infection. These receptors have no identified antigens. TCRdb re-analysed the reads in MiXCR, keeping a single row per CDR3 protein. The sample carries 450,000 to 600,000 distinct CDR3 sequences, approximately 46% recorded once. The specimen comprised cultured PBMCs, sampled from culture after CMV antigen stimulation. The origin of the receptors is a human donor in good health (CMV status not recorded). Some clones in this sample may be carry-over from other donors' samples.

This clonotype was seen a few times. V usage is TRBV4-1 and J usage is TRBJ2-1; D is perhaps TRBD1 or TRBD2 (5 bases each). The CDR3 runs to 16 residues. Germline V gives CDR1 MGHRA, CDR2 YSYEKL. V was clipped by 5 bases and J by 8 bases, with 22 bases between them. The CDR3 loop is CASSFWAGEGPYEQFF. CDR3 nucleotides: TGCGCCAGCAGCTTTTGGGCAGGCGAGGGGCCCTATGAGCAGTTCTTC.

The chain joins TRBV15 to TRBJ1-1; D possibly corresponds to TRBD1 (5 bases). Trimming cost V 5 bases and J 1 base, with 11 bases left between them. CDR3 length equals 14 residues. Germline values: CDR1 LNHNV, CDR2 YYDKDF (reference sequence). The chain's CDR3 is CATSWDLSNTEAFF. CDR3 DNA sequence: TGTGCCACCAGCTGGGACCTCTCGAACACTGAAGCTTTCTTT.

This clonotype was seen a handful of times. The chain links TRBV7-6 to TRBJ2-6; 8 bases fit TRBD2. Trimming took 1 base from V and 0 from J; bases not matched to a gene: 14. Germline V gives CDR1 SGHVS, CDR2 FNYEAQ. This CDR3 contains 21 residues. CDR3 in DNA: TGTGCCAGCAGCTTAGGGGCGGGAGGCGCACCACTCCGCTCTGGGGCCAACGTCCTGACTTTC. Amino acids: CASSLGAGGAPLRSGANVLTF.

The rearrangement uses TRBV2 and TRBJ1-1; D remains unclear. Germline CDR1 reads SNHLY; CDR2 reads FYNNEI. Trimming left V 3 bases short and J 5 bases short, with 16 bases between. The CDR3 sequence is 15 residues long. The chain's CDR3 is CASSEGGFLGTEAFF. The CDR3 nucleotides read TGTGCCAGCAGTGAGGGAGGGTTCCTCGGGACTGAAGCTTTCTTT.

This clonotype was seen just once. The chain uses TRBV6-6 and TRBJ2-7; D may be TRBD1 or TRBD2 (7 bases each). Germline V CDR1 and CDR2: MNHNY, SVGAGI (reference sequence). This CDR3 is built from 15 residues. The ends were cut back, 6 bases at V and 2 bases at J, with 17 bases in the middle. The CDR3 coding sequence is TGTGCCAGCAGAATCCTACAGGGGACTACCTACGAGCAGTACTTC. Amino acid sequence: CASRILQGTTYEQYF.

This chain links TRBV7-3 with TRBJ2-1, with TRBD1 as a possible D gene (7 bases). From germline, CDR1 is SGHTA and CDR2 FQGTGA. V lost 3 bases, J lost 8 bases, and 14 bases lay in between. The CDR3 has 14 amino acids. The CDR3 bases are TGTGCCAGCAGCTTGGCTCAGGGGGGCGATGAGCAGTTCTTC. Residues: CASSLAQGGDEQFF. Based on the CDR3 plus reference TRBV7-3 and TRBJ2-1, the full variable domain is GAGVSQTPSNKVTEKGKYVELRCDPISGHTALYWYRQSLGQGPEFLIYFQGTGAADDSGLPNDRFFAVRPEGSVSTLKIQRTERGDSAVYLCASSLAQGGDEQFFGPGTRLTVL.

The J gene is TRBJ1-5, the V gene TRBV7-2; possible D gene TRBD1, 5 bases. V lost 5 bases and J lost 3, with 11 bases in between. This CDR3 has 14 residues. CDR1 SGHTA and CDR2 FQGNSA come from the germline V gene. The DNA for the CDR3 is TGTGCCAGCAGCCCACAGGTAAACAATCAGCCCCAGCATTTT. Translating it yields CASSPQVNNQPQHF.

The chain links TRBV29-1 to TRBJ2-2; TRBD1 aligns across 10 bases. The CDR3 consists of 14 residues. J gave up 3 bases and V 4 bases, and 2 bases lay outside the gene matches. Per the germline V gene, CDR1 is SQVTM and CDR2 is ANQGSEA. CDR3 loop: CSVVGTGDTGELFF. The CDR3 nucleotides are TGCAGCGTTGTAGGGACAGGGGACACCGGGGAGCTGTTTTTT.

The rearrangement uses TRBV6-5 and TRBJ2-2; weak D call: TRBD1 (5 bases). Germline CDR1 and CDR2: MNHEY and SVGAGI. This CDR3 has 16 residues. Trimming pared 4 bases from V and 7 bases from J, leaving 19 bases between. CDR3 region: CASSSRTLGRVGELFF. The CDR3 DNA is TGTGCCAGCAGTTCCCGGACACTGGGTAGGGTCGGGGAGCTGTTTTTT.

The gene calls are TRBV6-5 and TRBJ2-5; perhaps TRBD2 as D (5 bases). The germline V gene encodes CDR1 MNHEY and CDR2 SVGAGI. The CDR3 runs 14 residues. With 2 bases removed from V and 4 bases from J, the gap between germline ends came to 11 bases. The CDR3 DNA sequence: TGTGCCAGCAGTTACGAGGGTCGACGAGAGACCCAGTACTTC. Residues: CASSYEGRRETQYF.

This clonotype was counted a few times. The gene calls are TRBV7-2 and TRBJ2-7, with D uncertain. V lost 3 bases, J lost 3 bases, and 18 bases lay in between. CDR1 is SGHTA and CDR2 is FQGNSA in the germline V gene. The length of the CDR3 is 16 residues. For the CDR3, the DNA is TGTGCCAGCAGCTTCCGGGCCCCAAGCACCAACTACGAGCAGTACTTC. Protein sequence: CASSFRAPSTNYEQYF.

There are a few counts of this clonotype. The genes are TRBV5-1 and TRBJ2-6; tentative D call: TRBD1 (6 bases). CDR1 is SGHRS and CDR2 is YFSETQ in the germline V gene. V was trimmed by 0 bases and J by 0 bases, leaving 13 bases between them. The length of the CDR3 is 18 residues. The CDR3 region is CASSLVPGASSGANVLTF. The CDR3 region has the DNA TGCGCCAGCAGCTTGGTCCCAGGGGCGAGCTCTGGGGCCAACGTCCTGACTTTC. The whole variable domain, filled in from reference TRBV5-1 and TRBJ2-6, reads KAGVTQTPRYLIKTRGQQVTLSCSPISGHRSVSWYQQTPGQGLQFLFEYFSETQRNKGNFPGRFSGRQFSNSRSEMNVSTLELGDSALYLCASSLVPGASSGANVLTFGAGSRLTVL.

V gene TRBV5-1 combines with J gene TRBJ2-3; 8 positions agree with TRBD1. The CDR3 sequence is 14 residues long. V trimming: 0 bases; J trimming: 6 bases; junction bases outside the gene matches: 3. Germline V gene sequence: CDR1 SGHRS, CDR2 YFSETQ. In DNA form, the CDR3 reads TGCGCCAGCAGCTTGGGTGACAGGGGTGATACGCAGTATTTT. It translates to CASSLGDRGDTQYF.

The chain uses TRBV19 and TRBJ2-7, with TRBD1 identical over 7 bases. CDR1 is LNHDA, CDR2 SQIVND, per germline (reference sequence). The V and J ends lost 6 bases and 2 bases, in that order; junction bases with no gene match: 7. The CDR3 extends over 14 amino acids. The CDR3 DNA reads TGTGCCAGTAGCGTGACAGGGCCCACCTACGAGCAGTACTTC. The encoded protein is CASSVTGPTYEQYF.

Only one count was recorded for this clonotype. The V gene is TRBV7-3, the J gene TRBJ2-7; 7 nucleotides match TRBD2. After removal of 7 bases from V and 2 bases from J, the junction contained 8 bases not matched to a gene. CDR1 is SGHTA, CDR2 FQGTGA, per germline. This CDR3 is 14 amino acids long. In DNA, the CDR3 is TGTGCCAGCATCCTTGGGGGGGGACCCTACGAGCAGTACTTC. Amino acid sequence: CASILGGGPYEQYF.

The rearrangement uses TRBV7-9 and TRBJ2-1; either TRBD1 or TRBD2 may supply D (5 bases each). Germline V gene data show CDR1 as SEHNR and CDR2 as FQNEAQ (reference sequence). The CDR3 contains 16 residues. V lost 1 base and J 10 bases, leaving 20 bases between the germline ends. CDR3 in amino acids: CASSLGFGTIALEQFF. The CDR3 bases are TGTGCCAGCAGCTTAGGTTTTGGGACCATAGCGTTAGAGCAGTTCTTC.

The chain employs TRBV6-5 and TRBJ2-1; D ambiguous. The germline V gene encodes CDR1 MNHEY and CDR2 SVGAGI. This CDR3 spans 16 amino acids. The ends were cut back, 2 bases at V and 0 bases at J, with 11 bases in the middle. The CDR3 DNA reads TGTGCCAGCAGTTACGGACCTCCGAGCTCCTACAATGAGCAGTTCTTC. Translated, it gives CASSYGPPSSYNEQFF.

The chain links TRBV28 to TRBJ1-6; a weak D match, TRBD1 (6 bases). The CDR3 has 16 amino acids. Germline loops: CDR1 MDHEN, CDR2 SYDVKM. Trimming took 6 bases from V and 6 from J, leaving 18 bases between them. CDR3 nucleotides: TGTGCCAGCAGCAAAGGACAGCTACTACCTAATTCACCCCTCCACTTT. It yields the protein CASSKGQLLPNSPLHF.

This sequence joins TRBV6-2 or TRBV6-3 and TRBJ2-7, with D hard to call. The V and J ends lost 1 base and 0 bases respectively, with 10 bases between them. The CDR3 extends over 15 amino acids. CDR1 and CDR2 from the germline V gene are MNHEY and SVGEGT. Here the CDR3 DNA reads TGTGCCAGCAGTTACTTGGCGTCGAGCTCCTACGAGCAGTACTTC. Amino acid sequence: CASSYLASSSYEQYF.

This clonotype has more than one count but fewer than ten. The rearrangement uses TRBV7-2 and TRBJ2-3, with D tentatively TRBD2 (7 bases). The CDR3 length is 16 residues. Germline V gene sequence: CDR1 SGHTA, CDR2 FQGNSA. V was shortened by 5 bases and J by 4 bases, with 19 bases between the two germline ends. CDR3 in DNA: TGTGCCAGCAGCGTCCGTGGGGGGGCAGGCGCAGATACGCAGTATTTT. Amino acid sequence: CASSVRGGAGADTQYF.

The rearrangement joins TRBV5-1 to TRBJ1-2, with 7 positions matching TRBD1. The length of the CDR3 is 15 residues. The V gene's germline CDR1 is SGHRS and CDR2 YFSETQ. V lost 0 bases to trimming and J lost 2 bases; unmatched junction nucleotides: 4. The CDR3 protein is CASSLVRGPNYGYTF. The CDR3 DNA sequence: TGCGCCAGCAGCTTGGTAAGGGGGCCCAACTATGGCTACACCTTC.

The chain has TRBV12-5 and TRBJ2-2; D remains unclear. The germline V and J ends were trimmed by 2 bases and 1 base, with 2 bases remaining between them. CDR3 size: 13 residues. Germline V gives CDR1 LGHNT, CDR2 FRNRAP. The CDR3 region has the DNA TGTGCTAGTGGTTTGCAGAACACCGGGGAGCTGTTTTTT. Encoded protein: CASGLQNTGELFF.

The rearrangement joins TRBV12-3 or TRBV12-4 to TRBJ2-5; no definite D call. Trimming removed 1 base at V and 2 bases at J, with 8 bases between. The CDR3 is made up of 14 amino acids. The CDR3 coding sequence is TGTGCCAGCAGTTTAGTTGGTTTACAAGAGACCCAGTACTTC. As protein: CASSLVGLQETQYF.

This sequence joins TRBV7-2 and TRBJ1-2, with 7 bases matching TRBD1. The V segment lost 5 bases and the J segment 4 bases; nucleotides outside the gene matches: 16. In germline, CDR1 is SGHTA, CDR2 FQGNSA. This CDR3 spans 17 amino acids. This CDR3 is CASSPQPTGASRYGYTF. The CDR3 DNA sequence: TGTGCCAGCAGCCCCCAGCCCACAGGGGCCTCCCGCTATGGCTACACCTTC. The whole variable domain, remainder taken from reference TRBV7-2 and TRBJ1-2, is GAGVSQSPSNKVTEKGKDVELRCDPISGHTALYWYRQSLGQGLEFLIYFQGNSAPDKSGLPSDRFSAERTGGSVSTLTIQRTQQEDSAVYLCASSPQPTGASRYGYTFGSGTRLTVV.

This clonotype was counted a few times. This CDR3 reads CASSPERGTDTQYF. CDR3 DNA: TGTGCCAGCAGCCCCGAGCGGGGCACAGATACGCAGTATTTT. The genes are TRBV27 and TRBJ2-3, with a possible D match to TRBD2 (6 bases). The CDR3 runs to 14 residues. Germline V CDR1 and CDR2: MNHEY, SMNVEV (reference sequence). V lost 6 bases to trimming and J lost 1 base, with 11 bases between them.

The chain has TRBV7-9 and TRBJ2-1, with 9 bases identical to TRBD2. With 5 bases clipped from V and 5 bases from J, the junction kept 10 bases outside the gene matches. In germline, CDR1 is SEHNR, CDR2 FQNEAQ (reference sequence). There are 16 residues in the CDR3. CDR3 residues: CASSPRLAEGDNEQFF. CDR3 nucleotides: TGTGCCAGCAGCCCCAGACTAGCGGAGGGGGACAATGAGCAGTTCTTC.

V and J are TRBV19 and TRBJ2-5, with 9 bases fitting TRBD2. Trimming removed 3 bases from V and 0 bases from J; junction bases left unmatched: 11. The germline CDR1 and CDR2 sequences are LNHDA and SQIVND (reference sequence). The CDR3 runs 18 residues. CDR3 nucleotide sequence: TGTGCCAGTAGTATTAGCAAGACTAGCGGAATCCACCAAGAGACCCAGTACTTC. Amino acid sequence: CASSISKTSGIHQETQYF.

A few counts support this clonotype. The genes are TRBV6-6 and TRBJ2-3; 12 positions agree with TRBD1. Germline-derived CDR1 and CDR2 are MNHNY and SVGAGI (reference sequence). V lost 5 bases to trimming and J lost 3 bases; unmatched junction nucleotides: 3. CDR3 length: 15 residues. The CDR3 coding sequence is TGTGCCAGCAGTGGGACAGGGGGCGCGACAGATACGCAGTATTTT. Translating it yields CASSGTGGATDTQYF.

This clonotype came up a few times. This chain connects TRBV4-1 to TRBJ1-5; 7 bases fit TRBD1. CDR1 is MGHRA, CDR2 YSYEKL, per germline. V was clipped by 5 bases and J by 7 bases; unmatched bases: 8. CDR3 size: 14 residues. The CDR3: CASSAQTGMQPQHF. The CDR3 DNA reads as TGCGCCAGCAGCGCCCAGACAGGGATGCAGCCCCAGCATTTT.

V and J are TRBV12-3 or TRBV12-4 and TRBJ2-5; D is unresolved. This CDR3 region has 12 residues. V gave up 4 bases and J gave up 7 bases, with 10 bases separating them. As DNA, the CDR3 is TGTGCCAGCAGTTACGGGCCTGGGACCCAGTACTTC. As protein: CASSYGPGTQYF.